This T cell receptor (beta chain) was sequenced in a study of blood T cell repertoires in COVID-19. Profiled with immunoSEQ multiplex PCR; TCRdb holds only in-frame clones, not every one. Of some 240,000 clones listed, about 83% were seen once; the top ten hold more than 1.5%. The length of the CDR3 is 13 residues. With V trimmed by 4 bases and J by 5 bases, 2 bases remained unmatched. Germline assignment: CDR1 SNHLY and CDR2 FYNNEI. The rearrangement joins TRBV2 to TRBJ2-3; 8 nucleotides align to TRBD1. This TCR derives from a woman aged 40 to 50 who had recovered from COVID-19. Input material: peripheral blood. The CDR3 spells CASSGTGRDTQYF. Here the CDR3 DNA reads TGTGCCAGCAGTGGGACAGGGAGAGATACGCAGTATTTT.